Here is one TCR beta chain with its context. The sample originates from a study of blood T cell repertoires in COVID-19. Study at large: The United States, Italy and Spain were the sources of the acute and convalescent COVID-19 samples.

Per the study methods: The assay estimated nucleated cells by amplifying reference gene primers. Libraries were prepared by immunoSEQ multiplex PCR; TCRdb keeps only in-frame clonotypes and omits some of them. D and trimming come from the DNA, and the V and J calls and clone size come from that table. The repertoire has about 350,000 clones, approximately 89% of them found once; the top ten carry 3.9%. Germline CDR1 MGHRA, CDR2 YSYEKL. The V and J ends lost 8 bases and 5 bases, in that order; junction bases with no gene match: 8. The CDR3 consists of 14 residues. This clonotype was sampled from a woman aged 60-75 years with COVID-19, enrolled during active disease. Input material: peripheral blood. J is TRBJ1-1 and V is TRBV4-1; 10 nucleotides agree with TRBD1. This chain's CDR3 is CASRKGTGVTEAFF. The CDR3, as DNA: TGCGCCAGCCGGAAAGGGACAGGGGTAACTGAAGCTTTCTTT.